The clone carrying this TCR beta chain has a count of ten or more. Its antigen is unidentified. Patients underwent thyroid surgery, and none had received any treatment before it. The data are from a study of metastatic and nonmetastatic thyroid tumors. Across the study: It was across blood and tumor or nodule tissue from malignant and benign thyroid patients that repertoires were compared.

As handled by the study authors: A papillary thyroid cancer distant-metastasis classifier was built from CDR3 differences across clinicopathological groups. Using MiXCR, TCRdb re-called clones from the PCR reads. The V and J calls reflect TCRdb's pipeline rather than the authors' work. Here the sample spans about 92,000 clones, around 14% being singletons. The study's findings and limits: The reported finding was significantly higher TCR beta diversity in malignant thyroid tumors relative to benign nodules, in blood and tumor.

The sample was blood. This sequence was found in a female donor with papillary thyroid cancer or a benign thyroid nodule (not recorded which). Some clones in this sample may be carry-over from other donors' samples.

Written as DNA, the CDR3 is TGTGCCAGCAGTCGTCAGGTCCGGGATACGCAGTATTTT. Encoded protein: CASSRQVRDTQYF. The rearrangement uses TRBV6-1 and TRBJ2-3, with no clear D. CDR1 and CDR2 from the germline V gene are MNHNS and SASEGT. V was cut by 5 bases and J by 6 bases, with 12 bases left in between. The length of the CDR3 is 13 residues.